Described below is a single T cell receptor beta chain sequence and its context. Its antigen remains undetermined. No quality values exist for individual bases; no much larger clone is one base distant. In the prospective study, participants were 18 to 89 years old, resided in under 30 geographic areas of the United States, and were enrolled through a virtual design. To assign participants to cohorts, the prospective study relied on clinical history that participants themselves reported in a screening survey and a study questionnaire. For ImmuneRACE Cohort 3, a participant was defined as recovered based on two consecutive negative NP/OP PCR tests, clearance by a healthcare professional, or resolution of symptoms. In the prospective study, mobile phlebotomists collected whole blood, serum and a nasopharyngeal or oropharyngeal swab from each participant. Over a roughly 2-month period, participants in the prospective study had the option of providing additional blood draws and questionnaires. Prospective study blood samples were shipped either frozen or at room temperature before DNA extraction.

The source of the sample is a study of blood T cell repertoires in COVID-19 (dated by TCRdb to about 2020). Turning to the overall study: Samples covering the acute and convalescent phases of COVID-19 were provided by collaborators in the United States, Italy and Spain. The prospective study material was composed of cDNA or gDNA derived from T cells, B-cell-depleted T cells, or PBMCs. The dataset comprised deeply sampled blood TCRbeta repertoires from subjects exposed to, actively infected with, or recovered from COVID-19. A freely available public database, intended as a resource for researchers studying the immune response to SARS-CoV-2, is where the repertoires were released. The samples were drawn from two sources: the first 160 participants of the ongoing ImmuneRACE study, and 1,200 or so subjects contributed by 6 global collaborators. A de-identified subject ID, COVID-19 status, age in years and sex were almost always included in the sample metadata. HLA class I and class II types, where available, came from metadata supplied by the sample provider rather than from assay-based typing. Beyond this particular receptor, the publication reports: The amount of clinical and demographic metadata varied by source and participant and was provided uncurated.

The immunoSEQ Assay, a bias-controlled multiplex PCR, was used to amplify TCRbeta CDR3 regions from genomic DNA. The authors' pipeline ran thus. Within the assay, amplification of reference gene primers was used to estimate how many nucleated cells each sample contained. To quantify the absolute abundance of each unique TCRbeta CDR3 rearrangement, sequence reads were collapsed and filtered. Productive Simpson clonality was computed per sample as the square root of Simpson's diversity index over productive rearrangements. TCRdb obtained this table from immuneACCESS and retained in-frame rearrangements with V and J assigned. These tables miss some clones; where compared with another copy, unresolved V genes account for less than half of the shortfall, and the remainder is unexplained. V, J and clone size were drawn from that table, and D and trimming were deduced from the DNA. The sample table records approximately 470,000 clones; 87% of these occur just once. The top ten clonotypes cover 0.7% of the sample.

From the germline V gene (reference sequence), CDR1 is SEHNR and CDR2 is FQNEAQ. From cysteine to phenylalanine, the CDR3 is 13 amino acids long. Only the CDR3 region is kept as DNA, spanning 39 bases read in frame from base 1. Trimming removed 5 bases from V and 4 bases from J, leaving 12 bases between the germline ends. This clonotype was obtained from a young woman who had recovered from COVID-19. The sequenced sample was PBMCs or T cells enriched from blood (not recorded which). The V gene is TRBV7-9 and the J gene is TRBJ2-7, with no reliable assignment of the D segment. The CDR3 reads CASSPANFYEQYF. The DNA sequence is TGTGCCAGCAGCCCCGCGAACTTTTACGAGCAGTACTTC.